These 31 T cell receptor beta chains share one sample of origin, sequenced in a study of blood T cell repertoires in COVID-19. TCRdb's table, derived via immunoSEQ multiplex PCR, lists solely in-frame clones and lacks some. In the table there are about 180,000 clones, approximately 85% of which are singletons. The material sequenced was peripheral blood. All receptors come from a woman aged 80 or over with acute or convalescent COVID-19.

This clone has only one observation. The gene calls are TRBV24-1 and TRBJ2-2; TRBD2 matches at 7 bases. The germline gives CDR1 KGHDR, CDR2 SFDVKD. After removal of 5 bases from V and 4 bases from J, the junction contained 9 bases not matched to a gene. This CDR3 region has 16 residues. CDR3 nucleotide sequence: TGTGCCACCAGTGTGTTGCGGGAGAAGTGCACCGGGGAGCTGTTTTTT. It translates to CATSVLREKCTGELFF.

The genes are TRBV7-2 and TRBJ2-3, with 7 bases aligning to TRBD2. Germline loops: CDR1 SGHTA, CDR2 FQGNSA. V was pared by 5 bases and J by 1 base, with 3 bases of the junction left unmatched. The CDR3 sequence is 14 residues long. The CDR3 sequence: CASSQRDGTDTQYF. As DNA, the CDR3 is TGTGCCAGCAGCCAGCGGGACGGCACAGATACGCAGTATTTT.

The rearrangement joins TRBV5-4 to TRBJ1-2; the D gene is possibly TRBD1 (6 bases). Germline assignment: CDR1 SGHNT and CDR2 YYREEE (reference sequence). Trimming took off 2 bases at V and 3 bases at J, with 11 bases between the two ends. This CDR3 spans 14 amino acids. The CDR3 DNA follows: TGTGCCAGCAGCTTCAAGGCAGGGGACTATGGCTACACCTTC. This sequence encodes CASSFKAGDYGYTF.

V and J are TRBV7-6 and TRBJ2-1; 11 nucleotides align to TRBD2. The CDR3 totals 15 residues. Germline V lookup: CDR1 SGHVS, CDR2 FNYEAQ. V lost 6 bases and J lost 3; bases outside the gene matches: 4. The CDR3 bases are TGTGCCAGCAGTAACCTAGCGGGAGGCTACAATGAGCAGTTCTTC. It codes for CASSNLAGGYNEQFF.

Turning to this clone: The junction departs from germline at one end; a sequencing error may be responsible. The chain couples TRBV6-2 or TRBV6-3 to TRBJ1-1; 9 nucleotides line up with TRBD1. CDR3 length: 12 amino acids. Germline CDR1 and CDR2: MNHEY and SVGEGT. The CDR3 DNA reads as TGTGCCAGCAGTAATAAGGACAGGGGACTAGACTTT. Protein: CASSNKDRGLDF.

V and J are TRBV6-2 or TRBV6-3 and TRBJ1-1; 10 bases map to TRBD1. The trim removed 5 bases at V and 4 bases at J, leaving 4 bases unmatched. The CDR3 covers 14 residues. Germline-derived CDR1 and CDR2 are MNHEY and SVGEGT. The CDR3 here is CASSPTGGPTEAFF. For the CDR3, the DNA is TGTGCCAGCAGTCCGACAGGGGGCCCCACTGAAGCTTTCTTT.

The CDR3 nucleotides are TGTGCCAGCAGCCTCCAAAAGGAGTTTGGGCAGCCCCAGCATTTT. Amino acids: CASSLQKEFGQPQHF. The chain employs TRBV3-1 (or the pseudogene TRBV3-2) and TRBJ1-5; D unresolved. The germline V gene has CDR1 LGHDT and CDR2 YNNKEL (reference sequence). Trimming removed 4 bases from V and 7 bases from J, with 17 bases in between. The CDR3 is made up of 15 amino acids.

V usage is TRBV7-2 and J usage is TRBJ2-6; the D is unclear. From germline, CDR1 is SGHTA and CDR2 FQGNSA. V lost 7 bases to trimming and J lost 2 bases, with 12 bases between them. The CDR3 is made up of 15 amino acids. The CDR3 DNA reads as TGTGCCAGCACCCGACCGGGTCCTGGGGCCAACGTCCTGACTTTC. It is translated as CASTRPGPGANVLTF.

The chain carries TRBV7-9 and TRBJ1-2; tentative D call: TRBD1 (5 bases). V lost 2 bases, J lost 8 bases, and 18 bases lay in between. CDR3 length equals 15 residues. Germline V gives CDR1 SEHNR, CDR2 FQNEAQ (reference sequence). The CDR3 bases are TGTGCCAGCAGCTTAACTACGACAGCCCCTCGGGGCTACACCTTC. Its translation: CASSLTTTAPRGYTF. The full variable domain, with the rest looked up from reference TRBV7-9 and TRBJ1-2, is DTGVSQNPRHKITKRGQNVTFRCDPISEHNRLYWYRQTLGQGPEFLTYFQNEAQLEKSRLLSDRFSAERPKGSFSTLEIQRTEQGDSAMYLCASSLTTTAPRGYTFGSGTRLTVV.

The CDR3 loop is CASSFRTENTEAFF. In nucleotides, the CDR3 is TGTGCCAGCAGTTTTCGGACAGAGAACACTGAAGCTTTCTTT. The genes are TRBV27 and TRBJ1-1; the D gene is possibly TRBD1 (6 bases). Germline CDR1 MNHEY, CDR2 SMNVEV (reference sequence). The germline V and J ends were trimmed by 3 bases and 1 base, with 9 bases remaining between them. This CDR3 has 14 amino acids.

The CDR3 reads CSVQGMGNQPQHF. The CDR3 region has the DNA TGCAGCGTACAGGGTATGGGCAATCAGCCCCAGCATTTT. The gene calls are TRBV29-1 and TRBJ1-5; weak D call: TRBD1 (6 bases). The V gene's germline CDR1 is SQVTM and CDR2 ANQGSEA. Trimming took off 6 bases at V and 2 bases at J, with 11 bases between the two ends. CDR3 length: 13 amino acids.

In its sample, this clone was seen a few times. V and J are TRBV2 and TRBJ2-1, with TRBD2 identical over 13 bases. The trim removed 6 bases at V and 4 bases at J, leaving 3 bases unmatched. Germline V gives CDR1 SNHLY, CDR2 FYNNEI. This CDR3 has 15 amino acids. CDR3 loop: CASRAGLAGYNEQFF. Here the CDR3 DNA reads TGTGCCAGCAGGGCGGGACTAGCGGGATACAATGAGCAGTTCTTC. The full variable domain, its missing parts supplied by reference TRBV2 and TRBJ2-1, is EPEVTQTPSHQVTQMGQEVILRCVPISNHLYFYWYRQILGQKVEFLVSFYNNEISEKSEIFDDQFSVERPDGSNFTLKIRSTKLEDSAMYFCASRAGLAGYNEQFFGPGTRLTVL.

The rearrangement uses TRBV20-1 and TRBJ2-5; D remains unclear. With 3 bases removed from V and 0 bases from J, the gap between germline ends came to 14 bases. The CDR3 is made up of 15 amino acids. CDR1 and CDR2 (germline): DFQATT, SNEGSKA (reference sequence). Written as DNA, the CDR3 is TGCAGTGCTAGTGGGCAGGCCAGCTACCAAGAGACCCAGTACTTC. Its protein is CSASGQASYQETQYF.

V is TRBV2 and J is TRBJ1-4; maybe TRBD1 (6 bases). The CDR3 spans 14 residues. Germline-derived CDR1 and CDR2 are SNHLY and FYNNEI. The V and J ends lost 7 bases and 7 bases respectively, with 16 bases between them. The CDR3 is CASNPREGGEKLFF. For the CDR3, the DNA is TGTGCCAGCAACCCCAGGGAGGGGGGTGAAAAACTGTTTTTT.

The chain couples TRBV19 to TRBJ2-7; tentative D call: TRBD2 (6 bases). The germline V gene encodes CDR1 LNHDA and CDR2 SQIVND (reference sequence). V lost 3 bases to trimming and J lost 3 bases, with 15 bases between them. The CDR3 spans 15 residues. The CDR3 nucleotides are TGTGCCAGTAGTATTGACGGGACTCCTTTCTACGAGCAGTACTTC. Its protein product is CASSIDGTPFYEQYF. Together with reference TRBV19 and TRBJ2-7, the CDR3 gives the full variable domain: DGGITQSPKYLFRKEGQNVTLSCEQNLNHDAMYWYRQDPGQGLRLIYYSQIVNDFQKGDIAEGYSVSREKKESFPLTVTSAQKNPTAFYLCASSIDGTPFYEQYFGPGTRLTVT.

This clone was observed a single time. This sequence joins TRBV4-1 and TRBJ1-1; 8 bases line up with TRBD1. The junction had 9 bases not matched to a gene; V was cut back by 1 base and J by 5 bases. The CDR3 is 16 residues long. CDR1 is MGHRA, CDR2 YSYEKL, per germline. The chain's CDR3 is CASSQVPGQGGTEAFF. The CDR3 DNA is TGCGCCAGCAGCCAAGTCCCAGGACAGGGTGGAACTGAAGCTTTCTTT.

The J gene is TRBJ1-2, the V gene TRBV6-1; 10 bases are a match to TRBD1. Losses at the gene ends were 4 bases for V and 4 bases for J; bases not matched to a gene: 15. This CDR3 comprises 18 residues. CDR1 MNHNS and CDR2 SASEGT come from the germline V gene. CDR3: CASSGDRGLYGRLYGYTF. DNA of the CDR3: TGTGCCAGCAGTGGGGACAGGGGCCTTTACGGGAGGCTCTATGGCTACACCTTC.

In its sample, this clone was seen a few times. The genes are TRBV12-3 or TRBV12-4 and TRBJ2-7, with 7 bases fitting TRBD2. This CDR3 comprises 12 residues. The V segment lost 8 bases and the J segment 3 bases; nucleotides outside the gene matches: 4. Here the CDR3 reads CASGRGDYEQYF. Written as DNA, the CDR3 is TGTGCCAGCGGGAGGGGCGACTACGAGCAGTACTTC.

The chain joins TRBV3-1 (or the pseudogene TRBV3-2) to TRBJ1-3, with no clear D. The CDR3 is 16 residues long. V lost 0 bases and J 0 bases, leaving 9 bases between the germline ends. CDR1 is LGHDT, CDR2 YNNKEL, per germline (reference sequence). The CDR3 sequence is CASSQDRYPSGNTIYF. CDR3 DNA: TGTGCCAGCAGCCAAGATCGGTACCCCTCTGGAAACACCATATATTTT.

The chain combines TRBV5-1 with TRBJ2-2; TRBD2 might be the D (5 bases). This CDR3 contains 17 residues. The germline CDR1 and CDR2 sequences are SGHRS and YFSETQ. The V gene lost 0 bases and the J gene lost 4 bases, with 16 bases spanning the gap. The CDR3 sequence: CASSLGVAGLATGELFF. In nucleotides, the CDR3 is TGCGCCAGCAGCTTGGGTGTGGCAGGACTCGCCACCGGGGAGCTGTTTTTT. The variable domain in full, with the rest retrieved from reference TRBV5-1 and TRBJ2-2, is KAGVTQTPRYLIKTRGQQVTLSCSPISGHRSVSWYQQTPGQGLQFLFEYFSETQRNKGNFPGRFSGRQFSNSRSEMNVSTLELGDSALYLCASSLGVAGLATGELFFGEGSRLTVL.

This chain uses TRBV9 with TRBJ2-7; D is unclear. Germline V CDR1 and CDR2: SGDLS, YYNGEE. The length of the CDR3 is 13 residues. V was pared by 2 bases and J by 3 bases, with 9 bases between. In DNA, the CDR3 is TGTGCCAGCAGCGTGGGCACAAACTACGAGCAGTACTTC. This gives the protein CASSVGTNYEQYF. Full variable domain (outside the CDR3, taken from reference TRBV9 and TRBJ2-7): DSGVTQTPKHLITATGQRVTLRCSPRSGDLSVYWYQQSLDQGLQFLIQYYNGEERAKGNILERFSAQQFPDLHSELNLSSLELGDSALYFCASSVGTNYEQYFGPGTRLTVT.

This chain joins TRBV5-1 and TRBJ2-7, with 9 bases aligning to TRBD2. The CDR3 has 14 residues. Germline trimming cut 4 bases from V and 5 bases from J; bases unmatched to any gene: 7. Per germline, CDR1 SGHRS and CDR2 YFSETQ. The CDR3 spells CASSVSGSRDEQYF. As DNA, the CDR3 is TGCGCCAGCAGCGTTAGCGGGAGTCGGGACGAGCAGTACTTC.

V and J are TRBV14 and TRBJ1-2; D is unclear. The CDR3 has 12 residues. Germline-derived CDR1 and CDR2 are SGHDN and FVKESK. V lost 4 bases and J lost 4, with 7 bases in between. CDR3 in amino acids: CASSRQGYGYTF. The CDR3 DNA reads TGTGCCAGCAGCCGACAAGGCTATGGCTACACCTTC.

This chain joins TRBV7-2 and TRBJ2-4; TRBD2 agrees at 10 bases. Germline loops: CDR1 SGHTA, CDR2 FQGNSA. This CDR3 is 16 amino acids long. Trimming at V came to 5 bases and at J to 3 bases, leaving 7 bases not matched to a gene. The CDR3 bases are TGTGCCAGCAGCCCCGGGACTAGCGAGGTCAAAAACATTCAGTACTTC. Protein product: CASSPGTSEVKNIQYF.

The chain couples TRBV5-1 to TRBJ2-5; D is possibly TRBD2 (5 bases). V was clipped by 0 bases and J by 3 bases, with 9 bases between them. The germline CDR1 and CDR2 sequences are SGHRS and YFSETQ. This CDR3 spans 14 amino acids. The CDR3 bases are TGCGCCAGCAGCTTGGATGTCGGGAAAGAGACCCAGTACTTC. Translation gives CASSLDVGKETQYF.

The chain carries TRBV5-4 and TRBJ2-2; no reliable D call. Trimming stripped 0 bases from V and 4 bases from J, with 4 bases between. The CDR3 has 13 amino acids. Looked up from germline, CDR1 is SGHNT and CDR2 is YYREEE (reference sequence). In DNA, the CDR3 is TGTGCCAGCAGCTTGGAGCTCACCGGGGAGCTGTTTTTT. It translates to CASSLELTGELFF.

V gene TRBV5-1 combines with J gene TRBJ2-3, with 7 bases matching TRBD1. V lost 3 bases to trimming and J lost 4 bases; unmatched junction nucleotides: 5. The germline gives CDR1 SGHRS, CDR2 YFSETQ. CDR3 length equals 14 residues. This CDR3 is CASSWGQSADTQYF. The CDR3 DNA is TGCGCCAGCAGCTGGGGACAGTCCGCAGATACGCAGTATTTT.

The chain carries TRBV12-3 or TRBV12-4 and TRBJ1-5, with a possible D match to TRBD1 (6 bases). V lost 2 bases to trimming and J lost 6 bases, with 8 bases between them. The CDR3 length is 13 residues. CDR3 in DNA: TGTGCCAGCAGTTTAAAACAGGGTCAGCCCCAGCATTTT. It codes for CASSLKQGQPQHF.

This clone was seen only a few times. The rearrangement joins TRBV7-2 to TRBJ1-3; TRBD1 might be the D (5 bases). The CDR3 consists of 16 residues. Looked up from germline, CDR1 is SGHTA and CDR2 is FQGNSA. V lost 2 bases and J lost 4, with 15 bases in between. CDR3 DNA: TGTGCCAGCAGCTTACACGGCAGGGTATCCGGAAACACCATATATTTT. Amino acid sequence: CASSLHGRVSGNTIYF.

A single count supports this clone. The chain links TRBV19 to TRBJ2-7; tentative D call: TRBD2 (6 bases). V shed 2 bases and J shed 4 bases, with 12 bases lying between them. CDR1 LNHDA and CDR2 SQIVND come from the germline V gene (reference sequence). CDR3 length: 14 residues. CDR3 sequence (DNA): TGTGCCAGTAGTATACGGCGGGGCCCTTACGAGCAGTACTTC. As protein: CASSIRRGPYEQYF.

This chain links TRBV2 with TRBJ1-2; D call uncertain. Looked up from germline, CDR1 is SNHLY and CDR2 is FYNNEI. V was shortened by 2 bases and J by 8 bases, with 15 bases between the two germline ends. The CDR3 totals 14 residues. The CDR3 nucleotides are TGTGCCAGCAGTGAAAGCGTCACACTTTCGGGCTACACCTTC. Encoded protein: CASSESVTLSGYTF.